This paragraph covers one T cell receptor beta chain sequence. Its antigen is still unknown. No base-level quality is on record; no much larger clone is a single base apart. The library was generated by the immunoSEQ multiplex PCR assay. TCRdb re-hosts the immuneACCESS table, in-frame sequences only. Its copies lack some clones; in the studies checked, an unresolved V gene accounts for under half of them, and the cause for the rest is not known. The sample records roughly 150,000 clones, approximately 86% of which are singletons. The ten largest make up 1.5% to 2% of the sample. The source of the sample is a study of control samples from healthy donors and cancer patients (dated by TCRdb to about 2020). The sequence came from a man aged 18 to 35 in good health. The sequencing sample was made of blood.

The CDR3 here reads CASSLQGGTEAFF. The bases read TGTGCCAGCAGCTTACAGGGGGGCACTGAAGCTTTCTTT. Rearrangement joined TRBV7-2 to TRBJ1-1; a stretch of 7 junction bases matches TRBD1. CDR1 SGHTA and CDR2 FQGNSA were looked up in the germline V gene. V trim: 2 bases; J trim: 4 bases; unmatched bases: 1. Measured from the cysteine to the phenylalanine, the CDR3 is 13 residues long. The DNA shown is the 39-base CDR3, in frame from base 1.